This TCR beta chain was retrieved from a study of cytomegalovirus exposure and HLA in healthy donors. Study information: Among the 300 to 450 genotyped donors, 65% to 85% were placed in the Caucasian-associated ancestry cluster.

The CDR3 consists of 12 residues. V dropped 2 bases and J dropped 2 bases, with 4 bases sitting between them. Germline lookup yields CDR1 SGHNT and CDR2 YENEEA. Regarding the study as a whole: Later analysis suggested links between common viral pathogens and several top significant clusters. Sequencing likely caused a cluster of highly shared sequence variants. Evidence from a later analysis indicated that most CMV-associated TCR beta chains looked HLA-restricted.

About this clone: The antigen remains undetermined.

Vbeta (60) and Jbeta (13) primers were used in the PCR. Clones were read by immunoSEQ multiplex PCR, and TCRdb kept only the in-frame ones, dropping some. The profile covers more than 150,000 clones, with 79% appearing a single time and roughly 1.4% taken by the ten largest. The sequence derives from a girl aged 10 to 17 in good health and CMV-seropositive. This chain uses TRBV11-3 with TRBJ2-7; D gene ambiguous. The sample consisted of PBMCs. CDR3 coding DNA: TGTGCCAGCAGCTTAATTACCTACGAGCAGTACTTC. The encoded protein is CASSLITYEQYF.